Listed here are 10 T cell receptor beta chains from one sample, sequenced in a study of cytomegalovirus exposure and HLA in healthy donors. The primer mix had 60 Vbeta and 13 Jbeta primers. The protocol was immunoSEQ multiplex PCR, while the TCRdb copy is restricted to in-frame clones and leaves out a portion. The sample includes about 170,000 clones, more than 80% seen only once; the top ten take 1.9%. The source material was PBMCs. These receptors all stem from a young woman in good health and CMV-seronegative.

V gene TRBV4-2 combines with J gene TRBJ2-1, with 13 positions matching TRBD2. This CDR3 has 15 residues. The germline CDR1 and CDR2 sequences are LGHNA and YNFKEQ. The V and J ends lost 3 bases and 6 bases, in that order; junction bases with no gene match: 2. CDR3 sequence (DNA): TGTGCCAGCAGCCAGGGACTAGCGGGATTCAATGAGCAGTTCTTC. Amino acids: CASSQGLAGFNEQFF.

The chain recombines TRBV7-2 with TRBJ2-5; perhaps TRBD2 as D (5 bases). Trimming took off 1 base at V and 4 bases at J, with 13 bases between the two ends. Per germline, CDR1 SGHTA and CDR2 FQGNSA. This CDR3 has 15 amino acids. CDR3 protein: CASSLGPSIGETQYF. Written as DNA, the CDR3 is TGTGCCAGCAGCTTAGGGCCTAGCATTGGAGAGACCCAGTACTTC.

To note about this clone: Distinct nucleotide sequences in the sample also encode this CDR3. The rearrangement joins TRBV5-1 to TRBJ2-3; D possibly corresponds to TRBD2 (5 bases). CDR3 size: 13 residues. Germline V gene data show CDR1 as SGHRS and CDR2 as YFSETQ. The germline V and J ends were trimmed by 5 bases and 0 bases, with 7 bases remaining between them. This CDR3 is CASRRESTDTQYF. DNA for the CDR3: TGCGCCAGCAGACGGGAAAGCACAGATACGCAGTATTTT.

This chain joins TRBV28 and TRBJ2-3, with TRBD1 identical over 9 bases. CDR3 length equals 16 residues. Germline V CDR1 and CDR2: MDHEN, SYDVKM. Losses at the gene ends were 11 bases for V and 6 bases for J; bases not matched to a gene: 18. The CDR3 DNA reads as TGTGCCCGCCCCCACAGGGGGCGCTGGATTTGTGATACGCAGTATTTT. This sequence encodes CARPHRGRWICDTQYF.

V usage is TRBV4-1 and J usage is TRBJ2-5, with 8 bases matching TRBD2. Germline V lookup: CDR1 MGHRA, CDR2 YSYEKL. With 4 bases clipped from V and 3 bases from J, the junction kept 13 bases outside the gene matches. The CDR3 consists of 17 residues. The chain's CDR3 is CASSPRGGVGGKETQYF. CDR3 DNA sequence: TGCGCCAGCAGCCCTCGGGGGGGGGTTGGAGGGAAAGAGACCCAGTACTTC.

The chain links TRBV6-5 to TRBJ2-3, with 8 positions matching TRBD2. With 5 bases clipped from V and 6 bases from J, the junction kept 7 bases outside the gene matches. Germline CDR1 reads MNHEY; CDR2 reads SVGAGI. The CDR3 covers 14 residues. The CDR3 region is CASSTSGRMDTQYF. The DNA of the CDR3 is TGTGCCAGCAGTACAAGCGGGAGAATGGATACGCAGTATTTT.

This clone has more than one count but fewer than ten. The CDR3 DNA reads TGTGCCAGCAGTTACTCACCGCCGGACGAGCAGTACTTC. Encoded protein: CASSYSPPDEQYF. The V and J genes are TRBV6-5 and TRBJ2-7; D is unresolved. V was cut by 0 bases and J by 5 bases, with 8 bases left in between. Looked up from germline, CDR1 is MNHEY and CDR2 is SVGAGI. This CDR3 has 13 amino acids.

The chain carries TRBV11-2 and TRBJ1-4, with no clear D. The CDR3 totals 15 residues. Deletions cut 0 bases from V and 8 bases from J, with 13 bases between. The germline CDR1 and CDR2 sequences are SGHAT and FQNNGV. The CDR3 DNA follows: TGTGCCAGCAGCTTAGAGGGCAGGTCCCTAGAAAAACTGTTTTTT. As protein: CASSLEGRSLEKLFF.

This rearrangement joins TRBV5-5 to TRBJ2-2; TRBD2 matches 12 bases. Germline loops: CDR1 SGHKS, CDR2 YYEKEE (reference sequence). The trim removed 4 bases at V and 7 bases at J, leaving 11 bases unmatched. The CDR3 runs to 17 residues. CDR3 DNA sequence: TGTGCCAGCAGCACCCTCCTAGCGGGAGGGCCGAACGGGGAGCTGTTTTTT. It translates to CASSTLLAGGPNGELFF.

The chain is built from TRBV7-9 and TRBJ1-5; the match to TRBD1 covers 7 bases. CDR1 and CDR2 (germline): SEHNR, FQNEAQ (reference sequence). The CDR3 has 15 amino acids. Trimming at V came to 1 base and at J to 3 bases, leaving 3 bases not matched to a gene. CDR3 bases: TGTGCCAGCAGCTTAGGGGGGACAGCCAATCAGCCCCAGCATTTT. It encodes CASSLGGTANQPQHF.